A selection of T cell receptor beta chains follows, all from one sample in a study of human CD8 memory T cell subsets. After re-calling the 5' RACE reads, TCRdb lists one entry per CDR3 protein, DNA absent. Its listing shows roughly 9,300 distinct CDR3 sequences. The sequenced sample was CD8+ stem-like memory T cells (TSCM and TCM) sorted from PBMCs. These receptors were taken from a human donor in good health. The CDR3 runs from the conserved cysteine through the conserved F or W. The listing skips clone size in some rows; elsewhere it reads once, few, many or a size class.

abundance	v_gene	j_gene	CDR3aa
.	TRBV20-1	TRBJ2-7	CSATKTSGIYEQYF
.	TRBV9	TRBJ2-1	CASSAGAGQTNNEQFF
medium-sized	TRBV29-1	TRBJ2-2	CSGTGLTGELFF
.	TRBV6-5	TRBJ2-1	CASSYYGTQSSYNEQFF
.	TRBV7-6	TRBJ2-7	CASSLAGNSYEQYF
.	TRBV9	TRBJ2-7	CASSPSGRAGGEQYF
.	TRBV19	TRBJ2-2	CASSTERTGELFF
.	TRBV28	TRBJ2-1	CASLRGAYNEQFF
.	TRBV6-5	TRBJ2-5	CASSYSPAGMETQYF
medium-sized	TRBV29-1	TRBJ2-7	CSLSDSYEQYF
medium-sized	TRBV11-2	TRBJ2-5	CASSLSPGTAQETQYF
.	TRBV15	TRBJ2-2	CATSRDREGNTGELFF
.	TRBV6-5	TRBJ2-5	CASSYSRLAGGPDAAQYF
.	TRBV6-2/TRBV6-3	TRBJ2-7	CASSADGTSSYEQYF
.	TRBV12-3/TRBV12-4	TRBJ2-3	CASSLSTGRLTDTQYF
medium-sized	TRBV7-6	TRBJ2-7	CASSLDDSYEQYF
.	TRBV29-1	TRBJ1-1	CSVSENTEAFF
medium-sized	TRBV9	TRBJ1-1	CASSGPKGENTEAFF
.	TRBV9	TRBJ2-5	CASSVGGTSGQETQYF
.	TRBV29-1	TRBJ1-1	CSVRQGGTEAFF
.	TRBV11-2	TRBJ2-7	CASSPYSTGYEQYF
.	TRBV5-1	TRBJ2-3	CASSGGLAGPSTDTQYF
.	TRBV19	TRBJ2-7	CASSATGTGVEQYF
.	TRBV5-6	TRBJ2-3	CASSLGSTDTQYF
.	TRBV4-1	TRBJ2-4	CASSHRTGRAKNIQYF
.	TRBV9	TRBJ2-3	CASSVGGYGTDTQYF
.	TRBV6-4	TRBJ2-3	CASSDPVSLRADHTDTQYF